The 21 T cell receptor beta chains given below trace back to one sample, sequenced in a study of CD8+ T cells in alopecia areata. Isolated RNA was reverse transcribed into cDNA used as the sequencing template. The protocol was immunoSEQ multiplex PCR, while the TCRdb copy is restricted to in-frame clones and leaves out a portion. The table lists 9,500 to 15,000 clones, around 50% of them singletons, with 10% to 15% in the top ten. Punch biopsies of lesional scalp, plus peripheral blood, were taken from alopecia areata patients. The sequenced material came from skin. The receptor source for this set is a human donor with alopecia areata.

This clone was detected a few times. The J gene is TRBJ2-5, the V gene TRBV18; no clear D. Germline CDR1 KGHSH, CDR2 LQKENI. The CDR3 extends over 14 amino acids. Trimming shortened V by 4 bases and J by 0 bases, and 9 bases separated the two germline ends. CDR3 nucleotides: TGTGCCAGCTCACTGGGATTGTACCAAGAGACCCAGTACTTC. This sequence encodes CASSLGLYQETQYF.

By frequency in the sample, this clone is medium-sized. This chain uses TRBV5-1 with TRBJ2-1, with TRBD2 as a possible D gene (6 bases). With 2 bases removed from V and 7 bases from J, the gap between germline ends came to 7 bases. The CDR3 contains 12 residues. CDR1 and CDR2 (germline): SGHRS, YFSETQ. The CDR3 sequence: CASSFGGNEQFF. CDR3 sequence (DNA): TGCGCCAGCAGCTTTGGAGGGAATGAGCAGTTCTTC.

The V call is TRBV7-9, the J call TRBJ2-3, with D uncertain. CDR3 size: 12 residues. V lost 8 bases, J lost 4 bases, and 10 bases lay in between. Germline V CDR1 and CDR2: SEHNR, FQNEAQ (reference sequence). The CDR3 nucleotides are TGTGCCAGCGGTAGGTCCTCAGATACGCAGTATTTT. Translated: CASGRSSDTQYF.

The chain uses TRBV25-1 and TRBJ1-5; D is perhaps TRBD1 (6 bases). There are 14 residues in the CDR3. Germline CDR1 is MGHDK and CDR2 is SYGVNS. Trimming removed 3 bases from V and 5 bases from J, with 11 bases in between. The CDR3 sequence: CASSDSGVYQPQHF. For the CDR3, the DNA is TGTGCCAGCAGTGATTCAGGGGTCTATCAGCCCCAGCATTTT.

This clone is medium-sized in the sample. The CDR3: CASRADSRYTDTQYF. DNA for the CDR3: TGTGCCAGCAGGGCCGACAGCCGTTACACAGATACGCAGTATTTT. This chain joins TRBV7-6 and TRBJ2-3, with D perhaps TRBD1 (5 bases). The CDR3 spans 15 residues. V shed 6 bases and J shed 2 bases, with 15 bases lying between them. Germline CDR1 reads SGHVS; CDR2 reads FNYEAQ.

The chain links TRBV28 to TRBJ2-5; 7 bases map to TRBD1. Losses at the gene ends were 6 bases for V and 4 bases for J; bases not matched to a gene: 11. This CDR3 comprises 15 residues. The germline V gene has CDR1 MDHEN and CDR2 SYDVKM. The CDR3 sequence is CASSLDTGVGETQYF. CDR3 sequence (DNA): TGTGCCAGCAGCCTTGACACAGGGGTGGGAGAGACCCAGTACTTC.

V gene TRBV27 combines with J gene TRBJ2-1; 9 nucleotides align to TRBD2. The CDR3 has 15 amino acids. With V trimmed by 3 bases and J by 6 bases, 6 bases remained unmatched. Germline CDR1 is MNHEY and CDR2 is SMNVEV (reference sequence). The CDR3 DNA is TGTGCCAGCAGTTTGGGTCTAGCGGGGACCAATGAGCAGTTCTTC. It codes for CASSLGLAGTNEQFF.

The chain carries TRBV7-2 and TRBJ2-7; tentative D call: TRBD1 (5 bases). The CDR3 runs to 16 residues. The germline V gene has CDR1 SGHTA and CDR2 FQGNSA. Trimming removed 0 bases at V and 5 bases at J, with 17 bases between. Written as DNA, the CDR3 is TGTGCCAGCAGCTTAGCGCCCGGCACCCAGGGCCACGAGCAGTACTTC. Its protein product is CASSLAPGTQGHEQYF.

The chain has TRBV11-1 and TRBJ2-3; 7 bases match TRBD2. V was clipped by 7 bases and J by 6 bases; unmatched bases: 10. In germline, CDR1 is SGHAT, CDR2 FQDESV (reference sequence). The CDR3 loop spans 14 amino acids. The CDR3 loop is CASTSGGGSDTQYF. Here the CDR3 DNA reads TGTGCCAGCACTTCCGGCGGGGGTTCGGATACGCAGTATTTT.

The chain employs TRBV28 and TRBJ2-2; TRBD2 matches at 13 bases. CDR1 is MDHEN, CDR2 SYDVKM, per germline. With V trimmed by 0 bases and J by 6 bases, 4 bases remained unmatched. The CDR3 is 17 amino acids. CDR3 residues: CASSLWRLAGGPGELFF. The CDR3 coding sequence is TGTGCCAGCAGTTTATGGAGACTAGCGGGGGGTCCCGGGGAGCTGTTTTTT. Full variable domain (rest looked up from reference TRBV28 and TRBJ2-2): DVKVTQSSRYLVKRTGEKVFLECVQDMDHENMFWYRQDPGLGLRLIYFSYDVKMKEKGDIPEGYSVSREKKERFSLILESASTNQTSMYLCASSLWRLAGGPGELFFGEGSRLTVL.

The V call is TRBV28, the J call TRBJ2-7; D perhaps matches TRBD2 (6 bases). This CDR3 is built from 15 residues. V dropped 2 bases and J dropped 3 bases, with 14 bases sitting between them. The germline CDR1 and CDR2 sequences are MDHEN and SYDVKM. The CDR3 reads CASSLAAGGYYEQYF. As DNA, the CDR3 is TGTGCCAGCAGTTTAGCGGCAGGAGGGTACTACGAGCAGTACTTC.

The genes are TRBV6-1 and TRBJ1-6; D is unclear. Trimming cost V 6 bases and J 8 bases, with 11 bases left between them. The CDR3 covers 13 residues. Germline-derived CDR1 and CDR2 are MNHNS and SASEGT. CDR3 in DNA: TGTGCCAGCAGCTTAGGGCGTGATTCACCCCTCCACTTT. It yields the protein CASSLGRDSPLHF.

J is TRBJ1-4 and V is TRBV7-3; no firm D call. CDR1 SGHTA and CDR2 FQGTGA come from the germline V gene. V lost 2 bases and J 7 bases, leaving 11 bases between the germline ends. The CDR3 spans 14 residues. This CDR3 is CASSLGPSPEKLFF. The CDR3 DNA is TGTGCCAGCAGCTTAGGGCCCTCCCCTGAAAAACTGTTTTTT. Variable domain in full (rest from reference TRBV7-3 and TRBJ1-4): GAGVSQTPSNKVTEKGKYVELRCDPISGHTALYWYRQSLGQGPEFLIYFQGTGAADDSGLPNDRFFAVRPEGSVSTLKIQRTERGDSAVYLCASSLGPSPEKLFFGSGTQLSVL.

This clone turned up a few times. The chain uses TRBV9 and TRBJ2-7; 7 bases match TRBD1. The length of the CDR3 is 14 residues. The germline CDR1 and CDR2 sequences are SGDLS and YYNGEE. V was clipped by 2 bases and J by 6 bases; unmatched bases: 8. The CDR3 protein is CASSVQQGSAEQYF. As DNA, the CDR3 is TGTGCCAGCAGCGTTCAACAGGGGTCTGCCGAGCAGTACTTC.

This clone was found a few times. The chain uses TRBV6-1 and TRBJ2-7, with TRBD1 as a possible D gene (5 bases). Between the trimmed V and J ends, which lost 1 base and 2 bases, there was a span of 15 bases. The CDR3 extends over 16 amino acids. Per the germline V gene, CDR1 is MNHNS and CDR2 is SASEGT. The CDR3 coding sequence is TGTGCCAGCAGTGAAGAATTGGGCAGGGTGCCCTACGAGCAGTACTTC. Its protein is CASSEELGRVPYEQYF.

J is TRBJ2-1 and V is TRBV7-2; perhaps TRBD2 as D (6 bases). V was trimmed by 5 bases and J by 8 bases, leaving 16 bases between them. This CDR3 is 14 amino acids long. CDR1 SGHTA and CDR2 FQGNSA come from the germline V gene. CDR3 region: CASSGGVSGDEQFF. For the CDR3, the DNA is TGTGCCAGCAGCGGAGGGGTCTCGGGTGATGAGCAGTTCTTC.

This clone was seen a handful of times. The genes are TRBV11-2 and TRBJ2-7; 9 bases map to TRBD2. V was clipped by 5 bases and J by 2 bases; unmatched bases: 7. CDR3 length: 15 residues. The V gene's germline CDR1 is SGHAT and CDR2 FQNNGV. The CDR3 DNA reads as TGTGCCAGCAGCCTCCTTAGCGGGGGACCCTACGAGCAGTACTTC. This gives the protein CASSLLSGGPYEQYF.

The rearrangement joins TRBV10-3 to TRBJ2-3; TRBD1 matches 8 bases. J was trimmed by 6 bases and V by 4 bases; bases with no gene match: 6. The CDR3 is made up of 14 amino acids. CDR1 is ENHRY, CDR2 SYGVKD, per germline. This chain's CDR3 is CAISVNRGSDTQYF. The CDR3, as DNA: TGTGCCATCAGTGTGAACAGGGGGTCGGATACGCAGTATTTT.

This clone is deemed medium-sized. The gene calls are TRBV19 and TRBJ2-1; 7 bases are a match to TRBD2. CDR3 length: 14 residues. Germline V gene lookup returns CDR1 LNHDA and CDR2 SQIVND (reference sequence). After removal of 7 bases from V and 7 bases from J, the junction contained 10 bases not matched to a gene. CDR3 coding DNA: TGTGCCAGTATGGAGTCTAGCGGCTGGAATGAGCAGTTCTTC. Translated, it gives CASMESSGWNEQFF. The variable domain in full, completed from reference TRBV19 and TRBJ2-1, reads DGGITQSPKYLFRKEGQNVTLSCEQNLNHDAMYWYRQDPGQGLRLIYYSQIVNDFQKGDIAEGYSVSREKKESFPLTVTSAQKNPTAFYLCASMESSGWNEQFFGPGTRLTVL.

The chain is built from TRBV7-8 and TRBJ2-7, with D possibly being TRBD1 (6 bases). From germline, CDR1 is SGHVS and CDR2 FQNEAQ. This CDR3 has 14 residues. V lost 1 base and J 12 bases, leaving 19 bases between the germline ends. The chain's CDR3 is CASSLERQAGSPYF. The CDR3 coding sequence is TGTGCCAGCAGCTTAGAACGACAGGCAGGAAGCCCGTACTTC.

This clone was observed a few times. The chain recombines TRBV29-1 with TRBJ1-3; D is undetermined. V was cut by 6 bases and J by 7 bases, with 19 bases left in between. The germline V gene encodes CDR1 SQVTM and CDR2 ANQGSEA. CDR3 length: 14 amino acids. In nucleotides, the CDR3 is TGCAGCGTCGACTACGGGTCCGTGGGGAACACCATATATTTT. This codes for CSVDYGSVGNTIYF.